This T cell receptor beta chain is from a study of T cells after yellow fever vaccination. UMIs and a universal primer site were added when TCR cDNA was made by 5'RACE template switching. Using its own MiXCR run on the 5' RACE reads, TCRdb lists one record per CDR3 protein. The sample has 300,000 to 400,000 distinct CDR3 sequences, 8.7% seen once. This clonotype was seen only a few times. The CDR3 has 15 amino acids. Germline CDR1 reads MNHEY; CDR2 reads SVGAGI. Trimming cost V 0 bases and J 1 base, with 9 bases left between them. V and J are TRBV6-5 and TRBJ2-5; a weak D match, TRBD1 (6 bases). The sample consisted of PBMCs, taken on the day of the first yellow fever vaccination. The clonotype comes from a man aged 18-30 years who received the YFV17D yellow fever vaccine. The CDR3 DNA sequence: TGTGCCAGCAGTTACTCAACAGGGATCCAAGAGACCCAGTACTTC. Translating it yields CASSYSTGIQETQYF.